This entry lists 17 T cell receptor beta chains sequenced from one sample in a study of blood T cell repertoires in COVID-19. Profiled with immunoSEQ multiplex PCR; TCRdb holds only in-frame clones, not every one. The sample comprises 250,000 to 300,000 clones, about 88% of which are singletons, and over 4% rests with the top ten. Sequencing was performed on PBMCs or T cells enriched from blood (not recorded which). These receptor sequences come from a man aged 25-45 years with acute COVID-19.

The gene calls are TRBV20-1 and TRBJ1-1; possibly TRBD1 for D (6 bases). Trimming removed 3 bases from V and 6 bases from J, with 20 bases in between. There are 15 residues in the CDR3. Germline values: CDR1 DFQATT, CDR2 SNEGSKA (reference sequence). The CDR3 nucleotides read TGCAGTGCTAGTAACCCCACAGGGATAGGCGCTGAAGCTTTCTTT. Translated, it gives CSASNPTGIGAEAFF.

The chain employs TRBV9 and TRBJ1-1; 9 bases match TRBD1. The CDR3 totals 14 residues. With 3 bases clipped from V and 7 bases from J, the junction kept 7 bases outside the gene matches. CDR1 and CDR2 (germline): SGDLS, YYNGEE. The CDR3 region is CASSAGQGYGEAFF. The CDR3 DNA reads TGTGCCAGCAGCGCTGGACAGGGGTATGGTGAAGCTTTCTTT.

The rearrangement links TRBV5-4 to TRBJ2-7, with 12 bases that match TRBD1. Looked up from germline, CDR1 is SGHNT and CDR2 is YYREEE (reference sequence). V was clipped by 5 bases and J by 7 bases; unmatched bases: 7. The CDR3 runs 14 residues. The CDR3 DNA reads as TGTGCCAGCAGTCGGGACAGGGGGCTTCTGGAGCAGTACGTC. It encodes CASSRDRGLLEQYV.

This clone was seen only once. V usage is TRBV7-9 and J usage is TRBJ2-1; D unresolved. Trimming shortened V by 1 base and J by 5 bases, and 15 bases separated the two germline ends. The CDR3 is 16 residues long. The germline V gene has CDR1 SEHNR and CDR2 FQNEAQ (reference sequence). CDR3 in DNA: TGTGCCAGCAGCTTAGGTGGCGGCGGAATAAACAATGAGCAGTTCTTC. The encoded protein is CASSLGGGGINNEQFF.

The chain recombines TRBV25-1 with TRBJ1-6, with D possibly being TRBD1 (6 bases). There are 13 residues in the CDR3. Deletions cut 4 bases from V and 10 bases from J, with 11 bases between. The germline V gene has CDR1 MGHDK and CDR2 SYGVNS. In DNA form, the CDR3 reads TGTGCCAGCAGTGTCAGGGGAGGGTCACCCCTCCACTTT. It translates to CASSVRGGSPLHF.

As to this clone: The missing conserved phenylalanine or tryptophan at the end of this CDR3 makes a read error likely. The limits of the CDR3 on the DNA are not certain, so only TCRdb's listed CDR3 is given. The V call is TRBV14, the J call TRBJ2-7; TRBD2 is the table's D call, not checked against the DNA. Termini included, the CDR3 measures 8 amino acids. Germline V gene lookup returns CDR1 SGHDN and CDR2 FVKESK. The CDR3 sequence is CASTFPPS.

The chain couples TRBV27 to TRBJ2-7, with TRBD2 as a possible D gene (5 bases). Trimming shortened V by 2 bases and J by 6 bases, and 14 bases separated the two germline ends. CDR3 length: 14 amino acids. Per the germline V gene, CDR1 is MNHEY and CDR2 is SMNVEV (reference sequence). The CDR3 sequence: CASSLGYGVGEQYV. The CDR3 DNA sequence: TGTGCCAGCAGTTTAGGGTACGGGGTCGGCGAGCAGTACGTC.

The V gene is TRBV19, the J gene TRBJ1-1; tentative D call: TRBD1 (5 bases). The germline CDR1 and CDR2 sequences are LNHDA and SQIVND (reference sequence). This CDR3 has 12 amino acids. Trimming removed 10 bases at V and 4 bases at J, with 13 bases between. DNA for the CDR3: TGTGCCACTAGCCGGGGGGGCACTGAAGCTTTCTTT. Its translation is CATSRGGTEAFF.

V is TRBV18 and J is TRBJ1-5; D unresolved. The V gene lost 3 bases and the J gene lost 6 bases, with 21 bases spanning the gap. This CDR3 comprises 17 residues. Germline-derived CDR1 and CDR2 are KGHSH and LQKENI. The CDR3 here is CASSPGASGREIQPQHF. CDR3 sequence (DNA): TGTGCCAGCTCACCTGGTGCGTCGGGAAGGGAGATTCAGCCCCAGCATTTT.

The chain couples TRBV6-6 to TRBJ2-2; D possibly corresponds to TRBD2 (5 bases). With 4 bases removed from V and 3 bases from J, the gap between germline ends came to 6 bases. This CDR3 region has 13 residues. Germline CDR1 MNHNY, CDR2 SVGAGI (reference sequence). CDR3 DNA: TGTGCCAGCAGTTTTAGCGACACCGGGGAGCTGTTTTTT. As protein: CASSFSDTGELFF.

This clone has only a few counts. V is TRBV6-5 and J is TRBJ2-2; possibly TRBD2 for D (6 bases). CDR3 length equals 13 residues. Germline V gives CDR1 MNHEY, CDR2 SVGAGI. With 6 bases removed from V and 7 bases from J, the gap between germline ends came to 12 bases. The CDR3 DNA reads TGTGCCAGCAGGGCCCTGACTAGCGGGGAGCTGTTTTTT. Translated, it gives CASRALTSGELFF.

V is TRBV19 and J is TRBJ1-2; unclear D gene. V was cut by 10 bases and J by 6 bases, with 18 bases left in between. The CDR3 length is 13 residues. Germline V gene data show CDR1 as LNHDA and CDR2 as SQIVND (reference sequence). The chain's CDR3 is CATRRQDFDGYTF. For the CDR3, the DNA is TGTGCCACCCGGCGTCAGGATTTTGATGGCTACACCTTC.

This clone showed up just a few times. This chain connects TRBV27 to TRBJ1-1; 8 bases align to TRBD1. Germline values: CDR1 MNHEY, CDR2 SMNVEV (reference sequence). The CDR3 contains 15 residues. V shed 2 bases, J shed 1 base, and the junction held 3 bases outside the gene matches. Here the CDR3 reads CASSLVQGANTEAFF. The CDR3 nucleotides are TGTGCCAGCAGTTTAGTTCAGGGGGCGAACACTGAAGCTTTCTTT.

V is TRBV2 and J is TRBJ1-6, with D tentatively TRBD1 (6 bases). Germline values: CDR1 SNHLY, CDR2 FYNNEI. CDR3 length equals 15 residues. V lost 3 bases, J lost 7 bases, and 13 bases lay in between. The CDR3 region is CASSEMGGQNSPLHF. As DNA, the CDR3 is TGTGCCAGCAGTGAGATGGGGGGGCAGAATTCACCCCTCCACTTT.

The V gene is TRBV27, the J gene TRBJ2-5; 15 bases are a match to TRBD2. V shed 7 bases and J 4 bases; nucleotides not matched to a gene: 7. The CDR3 consists of 16 residues. Germline values: CDR1 MNHEY, CDR2 SMNVEV (reference sequence). CDR3 in DNA: TGTGCCAGCACTGAGGGACTAGCGGGGGGCGGAGAGACCCAGTACTTC. Its translation is CASTEGLAGGGETQYF.

The J gene is TRBJ1-6, the V gene TRBV30, with D hard to call. Trimming cost V 0 bases and J 12 bases, with 12 bases left between them. This CDR3 contains 13 residues. The germline V gene encodes CDR1 GTSNPN and CDR2 SVGIG (reference sequence). CDR3 loop: CAWSVLPEGPLHF. The CDR3, as DNA: TGTGCCTGGAGTGTACTTCCGGAGGGACCCCTCCACTTT. Complete variable domain (other parts from reference TRBV30 and TRBJ1-6): SQTIHQWPATLVQPVGSPLSLECTVEGTSNPNLYWYRQAAGRGLQLLFYSVGIGQISSEVPQNLSASRPQDRQFILSSKKLLLSDSGFYLCAWSVLPEGPLHFGNGTRLTVT.

The rearrangement links TRBV24-1 to TRBJ2-1, with 9 positions matching TRBD2. After removal of 3 bases from V and 4 bases from J, the junction contained 9 bases not matched to a gene. The CDR3 has 17 residues. CDR1 and CDR2 from the germline V gene are KGHDR and SFDVKD. CDR3 sequence (DNA): TGTGCCACCAGTGATCGTCTAACTAGCGGGCCATACAATGAGCAGTTCTTC. Translated: CATSDRLTSGPYNEQFF.